The entry below describes one T cell receptor beta chain. Its antigen is undetermined. A much larger clone sits a single nucleotide away, making a read error possible. The record originates from a study of identical twins. The CDR3 is 14 amino acids. Germline V gene data show CDR1 as DFQATT and CDR2 as SNEGSKA (reference sequence). Notes on the study in general: Some out-of-frame alpha sequences were shared by twins, and these showed excess low generation probability.

One entry per CDR3 protein results from TCRdb running MiXCR on the 5' RACE reads. The sample lists nearly 900,000 distinct CDR3 sequences, about 12% occurring once. These same records also appear under a second study, on yellow fever vaccine responses in identical twins. That paper notes: Twins showed a vaccine T cell response that reportedly seemed partly convergent, partly personalized.

This chain connects TRBV20-1 to TRBJ2-4, with 9 bases matching TRBD2. Material for sequencing was PBMCs. The source of this sequence is a woman between 18 and 29 years old in good health. CDR3 coding DNA: TGCAGTGCTAATACGCTAGCGGGGAAAATCATTCAGTACTTC. Its protein product is CSANTLAGKIIQYF.